This T cell receptor beta chain was captured in a study of technical replicates of blood from several donors (dated 2017 in TCRdb). There are 14 amino acids in the CDR3, from cysteine to phenylalanine inclusive. Only CDR3 DNA is held: 42 bases, read in frame from base 1. CDR1 LNHDA and CDR2 SQIVND are derived from the germline V gene (reference sequence). Trimming takes 9 bases from V and 1 base from J, and the germline ends sit 16 bases apart. Libraries were constructed by the immunoSEQ multiplex PCR assay. TCRdb re-hosts the immuneACCESS table, in-frame sequences only. Its copies lack some clones; in the studies checked, an unresolved V gene accounts for under half of them, and the cause for the rest is not known. The sample table contains about 80,000 clones; only one count was recorded for around 94% of them. The ten largest clones take up less than 0.4% of the sample. On this clone itself: There is no known antigen for this receptor. Qualities for individual bases were not recorded, and no much larger clone is one base off.

Input material: T cells isolated from PBMCs. Recombination connected TRBV19 to TRBJ2-7; TRBD2 is possibly the D segment (6 matching bases). This receptor was identified in a human donor in good health. The CDR3 corresponds to CASTQGGGSYEQYF. The DNA reads as follows: TGTGCCAGCACCCAGGGAGGAGGGTCCTACGAGCAGTACTTC. The entire variable domain, with the stretches around the CDR3 drawn from the reference TRBV19 and TRBJ2-7 proteins, is DGGITQSPKYLFRKEGQNVTLSCEQNLNHDAMYWYRQDPGQGLRLIYYSQIVNDFQKGDIAEGYSVSREKKESFPLTVTSAQKNPTAFYLCASTQGGGSYEQYFGPGTRLTVT.